The 8 T cell receptor beta chains presented below share a single source sample, sequenced in a study of memory CD4+ T cells and cytomegalovirus serostatus. Single viable CD3+CD4+CD8-CD45RO+ cells were sorted as the memory CD4+ T cells. Measured with immunoSEQ multiplex PCR; TCRdb has only the in-frame clones, and not every one. The profile shows approximately 61,000 clones, more than 75% of them singletons. Sequenced sample: memory CD4+ T cells from blood. These receptors were obtained from an adult in good health and CMV-seronegative.

This rearrangement joins TRBV2 to TRBJ1-5, with 9 bases matching TRBD1. The V gene's germline CDR1 is SNHLY and CDR2 FYNNEI. The CDR3 is 14 residues long. J was trimmed by 7 bases and V by 5 bases; bases with no gene match: 6. CDR3 sequence reads: CASSTQGAAQPQHF. The CDR3 DNA reads as TGTGCCAGCAGTACACAGGGGGCTGCGCAGCCCCAGCATTTT.

The V gene is TRBV9, the J gene TRBJ1-2; a weak D match, TRBD1 (6 bases). This CDR3 spans 12 amino acids. Germline V gene lookup returns CDR1 SGDLS and CDR2 YYNGEE. Trimming took 3 bases from V and 8 from J, leaving 11 bases between them. CDR3 sequence: CASSARQEGYTF. The CDR3 DNA sequence: TGTGCCAGCAGCGCCCGACAGGAGGGCTACACCTTC.

Details on this clone: This specimen includes other DNA sequences encoding the same CDR3. V and J are TRBV5-1 and TRBJ2-3; weak D call: TRBD1 (5 bases). Germline V gives CDR1 SGHRS, CDR2 YFSETQ. The V end was cut by 2 bases, the J end by 2 bases, with 6 bases between. The CDR3 loop spans 13 amino acids. The CDR3 region is CASSFRDTDTQYF. CDR3 coding DNA: TGCGCCAGCAGCTTCAGGGACACAGATACGCAGTATTTT.

CDR3 nucleotide sequence: TGTGCCAGCCTGAGACAGGGGAGCACCGGGGAGCTGTTTTTT. Protein product: CASLRQGSTGELFF. The chain is built from TRBV2 and TRBJ2-2; TRBD1 agrees at 8 bases. The CDR3 is 14 residues long. V lost 8 bases to trimming and J lost 4 bases; unmatched junction nucleotides: 6. Per the germline V gene, CDR1 is SNHLY and CDR2 is FYNNEI. Supplemented by reference TRBV2 and TRBJ2-2, the full variable domain reads EPEVTQTPSHQVTQMGQEVILRCVPISNHLYFYWYRQILGQKVEFLVSFYNNEISEKSEIFDDQFSVERPDGSNFTLKIRSTKLEDSAMYFCASLRQGSTGELFFGEGSRLTVL.

The CDR3 protein is CASSADGEVTEAFF. In DNA form, the CDR3 reads TGTGCCAGCAGCGCGGACGGAGAGGTCACTGAAGCTTTCTTT. V usage is TRBV7-3 and J usage is TRBJ1-1; D unresolved. The CDR3 consists of 14 residues. The V end was cut by 5 bases, the J end by 4 bases, with 14 bases between. CDR1 and CDR2 from the germline V gene are SGHTA and FQGTGA.

The chain couples TRBV7-3 to TRBJ1-2, with D possibly TRBD1 on 5 matching bases. Looked up from germline, CDR1 is SGHTA and CDR2 is FQGTGA. The CDR3 runs to 17 residues. The ends were cut back, 4 bases at V and 0 bases at J, with 18 bases in the middle. CDR3 in DNA: TGTGCCAGCAGCTCCCCCTTCGACAGTCAACCTAACTATGGCTACACCTTC. This sequence encodes CASSSPFDSQPNYGYTF.

The rearrangement joins TRBV2 to TRBJ2-1; 13 positions match TRBD2. V lost 6 bases and J lost 8; bases outside the gene matches: 4. Per germline, CDR1 SNHLY and CDR2 FYNNEI. This CDR3 spans 14 amino acids. CDR3 sequence: CASSRTSGSYEQFF. CDR3 in DNA: TGTGCCAGCAGCCGGACTAGCGGGAGCTATGAGCAGTTCTTC.

This chain uses TRBV7-2 with TRBJ1-1; D call uncertain. V gave up 3 bases and J gave up 1 base, with 3 bases separating them. Per germline, CDR1 SGHTA and CDR2 FQGNSA. The CDR3 has 12 residues. CDR3 protein: CASSFPNTEAFF. The CDR3 DNA follows: TGTGCCAGCAGCTTCCCGAACACTGAAGCTTTCTTT.